A single sample gave rise to the 11 T cell receptor beta chains below, sequenced in a study of OX40 agonist ivuxolimab in advanced cancers. Clones were sequenced by immunoSEQ multiplex PCR, and TCRdb holds only the in-frame ones, with some missing. The sample has roughly 110,000 clones, just over 90% seen once. This material consisted of CD4+ or CD8+ T cells sorted from blood, taken in a trial of the OX40 agonist ivuxolimab. The receptors derive from an adult with an advanced solid tumor such as melanoma, head and neck, liver or kidney cancer.

The rearrangement uses TRBV9 and TRBJ1-2, with D possibly TRBD1 on 5 matching bases. The germline V gene encodes CDR1 SGDLS and CDR2 YYNGEE. Trimming shortened V by 0 bases and J by 6 bases, and 12 bases separated the two germline ends. The CDR3 runs to 14 residues. The CDR3 spells CASSVDLREDGYTF. The CDR3, as DNA: TGTGCCAGCAGCGTAGATCTCAGGGAGGATGGCTACACCTTC.

V usage is TRBV18 and J usage is TRBJ2-1, with D unresolved. In germline, CDR1 is KGHSH, CDR2 LQKENI. The V gene lost 6 bases and the J gene lost 4 bases, with 19 bases spanning the gap. This CDR3 is 16 amino acids long. This CDR3 is CASSPEQFVGYNEQFF. The DNA of the CDR3 is TGTGCCAGCTCCCCGGAACAGTTCGTGGGGTACAATGAGCAGTTCTTC.

The CDR3 DNA reads as TGTGCCAGCAGTGACTGTAGACAGGGGGCGAAGACTAATGAAAAACTGTTTTTT. Translated: CASSDCRQGAKTNEKLFF. The chain combines TRBV6-4 with TRBJ1-4; 10 positions agree with TRBD1. This CDR3 spans 18 amino acids. Germline CDR1 MRHNA, CDR2 SNTAGT. J lost 2 bases, V lost 1 base, and 7 bases had no gene match.

The chain couples TRBV7-2 to TRBJ1-4; tentative D call: TRBD1 (5 bases). Germline V CDR1 and CDR2: SGHTA, FQGNSA. This CDR3 region has 13 residues. Trimming shortened V by 5 bases and J by 7 bases, and 11 bases separated the two germline ends. This chain's CDR3 is CASSQPGGEKLFF. The CDR3 DNA follows: TGTGCCAGCAGCCAACCGGGGGGTGAAAAACTGTTTTTT. Complete variable domain (other parts from reference TRBV7-2 and TRBJ1-4): GAGVSQSPSNKVTEKGKDVELRCDPISGHTALYWYRQSLGQGLEFLIYFQGNSAPDKSGLPSDRFSAERTGGSVSTLTIQRTQQEDSAVYLCASSQPGGEKLFFGSGTQLSVL.

This sequence joins TRBV7-2 and TRBJ1-2, with TRBD1 matching 7 bases. J lost 5 bases, V lost 3 bases, and 9 bases had no gene match. The germline CDR1 and CDR2 sequences are SGHTA and FQGNSA. The CDR3 loop spans 15 amino acids. CDR3 region: CASSLGGGGRYGYTF. In DNA form, the CDR3 reads TGTGCCAGCAGCTTGGGAGGGGGCGGGAGGTATGGCTACACCTTC.

The V and J genes are TRBV6-5 and TRBJ2-2; possible D gene TRBD2, 7 bases. Germline CDR1 MNHEY, CDR2 SVGAGI. The CDR3 is 13 residues long. V was trimmed by 11 bases and J by 8 bases, leaving 18 bases between them. CDR3 sequence (DNA): TGTGCCGGCAAGACCGGGGGGCGAGGGGAGCTGTTTTTT. Its translation is CAGKTGGRGELFF.

This chain links TRBV7-9 with TRBJ1-3; D perhaps matches TRBD1 (5 bases). CDR3 length: 14 residues. Trimming took off 1 base at V and 2 bases at J, with 6 bases between the two ends. Germline lookup yields CDR1 SEHNR and CDR2 FQNEAQ (reference sequence). CDR3 bases: TGTGCCAGCAGCTTAGGGGGGACTGGAAACACCATATATTTT. Amino acids: CASSLGGTGNTIYF.

The V gene is TRBV28, the J gene TRBJ2-7; no clear D. Trimming shortened V by 6 bases and J by 3 bases, and 6 bases separated the two germline ends. Germline CDR1 MDHEN, CDR2 SYDVKM. The CDR3 is 11 residues long. CDR3 protein: CASRRHYEQYF. CDR3 nucleotides: TGTGCCAGCAGGCGCCACTACGAGCAGTACTTC.

The chain is built from TRBV30 and TRBJ2-7, with 9 bases identical to TRBD2. Germline V gene sequence: CDR1 GTSNPN, CDR2 SVGIG (reference sequence). The trim removed 3 bases at V and 2 bases at J, leaving 2 bases unmatched. The CDR3 loop spans 13 amino acids. The CDR3 DNA sequence: TGTGCCTGGAGGCTAGCGGGGACCTACGAGCAGTACTTC. Its translation: CAWRLAGTYEQYF.

The chain recombines TRBV7-2 with TRBJ2-5; D may match TRBD1 or TRBD2 (6 bases each). Germline CDR1 SGHTA, CDR2 FQGNSA. The CDR3 sequence is 17 residues long. V was pared by 1 base and J by 12 bases, with 27 bases between. The CDR3 is CASSLDPWGADGGSEYF. DNA for the CDR3: TGTGCCAGCAGCTTAGATCCGTGGGGGGCCGACGGCGGTAGCGAGTACTTC. The variable domain in full, with the rest retrieved from reference TRBV7-2 and TRBJ2-5, is GAGVSQSPSNKVTEKGKDVELRCDPISGHTALYWYRQSLGQGLEFLIYFQGNSAPDKSGLPSDRFSAERTGGSVSTLTIQRTQQEDSAVYLCASSLDPWGADGGSEYFGPGTRLLVL.

This clone was recorded only once. The rearrangement uses TRBV6-4 and TRBJ2-3; perhaps TRBD1 as D (5 bases). The CDR3 has 16 amino acids. V lost 6 bases and J lost 0, with 16 bases in between. The V gene's germline CDR1 is MRHNA and CDR2 SNTAGT. DNA for the CDR3: TGTGCCAGCAGCCCCCGGGTGGGGCCCAGCACAGATACGCAGTATTTT. It specifies CASSPRVGPSTDTQYF.